The clone carrying this T cell receptor beta chain was seen a handful of times. Its antigen is not known. The data are from a study of T cell repertoires in cytomegalovirus infection. For the study at large: The public TCR beta signatures pointed to both CMV infection and matching HLA type.

Overall study results and limits: There were carriers of CMV plus the relevant HLA, and cumulative public TCR beta family frequency identified them. Dominant in the ex vivo response were TCR beta clonotypes restricted by HLA-C and specific for CMV.

One entry per CDR3 protein results from TCRdb running MiXCR on the reads. The sample has about 830,000 distinct CDR3 sequences, approximately 29% seen once. The origin of this receptor is a human donor in good health (CMV status not recorded). Some clones in this sample may be carry-over from other donors' samples. Sequencing used cultured CD8+ T cells from PBMCs, obtained from culture after CMV antigen stimulation.

The CDR3 DNA is TGCAGCGTTGATTCCGGGACAGGGGTTCGGAATGAGCAGTTCTTC. Translation gives CSVDSGTGVRNEQFF. This rearrangement joins TRBV29-1 to TRBJ2-1, with TRBD1 matching over 10 bases. There are 15 residues in the CDR3. V was pared by 3 bases and J by 7 bases, with 9 bases of the junction left unmatched. The germline V gene encodes CDR1 SQVTM and CDR2 ANQGSEA.